Here is one TCR beta chain with its context. What it binds is not known. This sample is drawn from a study of immune evolution from preneoplasia to lung adenocarcinoma. Histologic diagnosis was independently verified by two lung pathologists. V was pared by 1 base and J by 0 bases, with 11 bases between. Germline loops: CDR1 SGHDT, CDR2 YYEEEE. This CDR3 contains 16 residues. Produced via immunoSEQ multiplex PCR; TCRdb's table is partial and in-frame only. The data show 2,000 to 2,500 clones, with less than 85% seen just once and under 4% held by the top ten. Study-wide results and caveats: Normal lung had highest clonality; later lesions appeared denser, more diverse. From normal lung to invasive adenocarcinoma, top clone frequencies appeared to decrease.

Sequencing was carried out using FFPE adjacent normal lung tissue. The clonotype originates from an older person with lung adenocarcinoma. The V call is TRBV5-6, the J call TRBJ1-3, with a possible D match to TRBD1 (6 bases). The CDR3 reads CASSLSGQSSGNTIYF. Written as DNA, the CDR3 is TGTGCCAGCAGCTTGTCAGGACAGAGCTCTGGAAACACCATATATTTT.